These T cell receptor beta chains were read from a single sample in a study of T cell repertoires in cytomegalovirus infection. Each CDR3 protein gets one entry after TCRdb re-called the reads with MiXCR. Among 150,000 to 200,000 distinct CDR3 sequences listed, under 15% were seen once. The material sequenced was PBMCs. All receptors come from a human donor in good health (CMV status not recorded). Some clones in this sample may be carry-over from other donors' samples. CDR3s include the opening cysteine and the closing phenylalanine or tryptophan. Each record gives: clone size, V gene, J gene, D gene, CDR3 DNA, CDR3 protein. A D gene is named only where the DNA matches it firmly. The listing skips clone size in some rows; elsewhere it reads once, few, many or a size class.

clone size: NA; V gene: TRBV19; J gene: TRBJ2-5; D gene: NA; CDR3 DNA: TGTGCCACTGCGATGAGTACTTATCAAGAGACCCAGTACTTC; CDR3 protein: CATAMSTYQETQYF
clone size: NA; V gene: TRBV29-1; J gene: TRBJ1-1; D gene: NA; CDR3 DNA: TGCAGCGTTGTGGCCAGGGGAATGTTGGGGAACACTGAAGCTTTCTTT; CDR3 protein: CSVVARGMLGNTEAFF
clone size: NA; V gene: TRBV7-9; J gene: TRBJ1-2; D gene: TRBD1; CDR3 DNA: TGTGCCAGCAGCCTCTCGACAGGGCCTGGCTACACCTTC; CDR3 protein: CASSLSTGPGYTF
clone size: NA; V gene: TRBV12-5; J gene: TRBJ2-7; D gene: NA; CDR3 DNA: TGTGCTAGTGGTTTAGGAGAGACCTACGAGCAGTACTTC; CDR3 protein: CASGLGETYEQYF
clone size: few; V gene: TRBV29-1; J gene: TRBJ1-1; D gene: NA; CDR3 DNA: TGCAGCGTTGAGACGCCCAACACTGAAGCTTTCTTT; CDR3 protein: CSVETPNTEAFF
clone size: many; V gene: TRBV7-2; J gene: TRBJ2-7; D gene: NA; CDR3 DNA: TGTGCCAGCAGCTTGGATTACGAGCAGTACTTC; CDR3 protein: CASSLDYEQYF
clone size: few; V gene: TRBV12-3/TRBV12-4; J gene: TRBJ2-7; D gene: TRBD2; CDR3 DNA: TGTGCCAGCAGTTTGGTGCTTAGCGGGAGAGCGACCTACGAGCAGTACTTC; CDR3 protein: CASSLVLSGRATYEQYF
clone size: many; V gene: TRBV28; J gene: TRBJ1-1; D gene: TRBD1; CDR3 DNA: TGTGCCATCCTCCGGGACAGGGGTCCGCGGAACACTGAAGCTTTCTTT; CDR3 protein: CAILRDRGPRNTEAFF
clone size: NA; V gene: TRBV29-1; J gene: TRBJ2-1; D gene: TRBD1; CDR3 DNA: TGCAGCGTTGAAGGCCACCGACAGGGTTACAATGAGCAGTTCTTC; CDR3 protein: CSVEGHRQGYNEQFF
clone size: few; V gene: TRBV28; J gene: TRBJ2-3; D gene: NA; CDR3 DNA: TGTGCCAGCGAGCAGGGTATAAGCACAGATACGCAGTATTTT; CDR3 protein: CASEQGISTDTQYF
clone size: many; V gene: TRBV19; J gene: TRBJ1-5; D gene: NA; CDR3 DNA: TGTGCCAGTAGTCCTCGATGGCAGCCCCAGCATTTT; CDR3 protein: CASSPRWQPQHF
clone size: NA; V gene: TRBV10-3; J gene: TRBJ1-4; D gene: NA; CDR3 DNA: TGTGCCATCAGTGAATGGGTGAATGAAAAACTGTTTTTT; CDR3 protein: CAISEWVNEKLFF
clone size: many; V gene: TRBV19; J gene: TRBJ1-1; D gene: NA; CDR3 DNA: TGTGCCAGTACCCCCGACATGAACACTGAAGCTTTCTTT; CDR3 protein: CASTPDMNTEAFF
clone size: NA; V gene: TRBV29-1; J gene: TRBJ2-5; D gene: TRBD2; CDR3 DNA: TGCAGCGTTGAAGGGGGACTAGCGGGGAGGCAAGAGACCCAGTACTTC; CDR3 protein: CSVEGGLAGRQETQYF
clone size: NA; V gene: TRBV20-1; J gene: TRBJ2-1; D gene: TRBD2; CDR3 DNA: TGCAGTGCCACCGGGACTAGCGGGAGAAATGAGCAGTTCTTC; CDR3 protein: CSATGTSGRNEQFF
clone size: many; V gene: TRBV7-8; J gene: TRBJ2-7; D gene: NA; CDR3 DNA: TGTGCCAGCAGCCCTAATTCGCGGACAGACTCCTACGAGCAGTACTTC; CDR3 protein: CASSPNSRTDSYEQYF
clone size: many; V gene: TRBV7-2; J gene: TRBJ1-4; D gene: NA; CDR3 DNA: TGTGCCAGCAGCCGAGCCCGGGGAGCAACTAATGAAAAACTGTTTTTT; CDR3 protein: CASSRARGATNEKLFF
clone size: few; V gene: TRBV12-3/TRBV12-4; J gene: TRBJ2-5; D gene: NA; CDR3 DNA: TGTGCCAGTTTGGCCGGGGGAGAGACCCAGTACTTC; CDR3 protein: CASLAGGETQYF
clone size: NA; V gene: TRBV18; J gene: TRBJ1-2; D gene: NA; CDR3 DNA: TGTGCCAGCTCACCACCGACGGTGAACAGACCGGATGGCTACACCTTC; CDR3 protein: CASSPPTVNRPDGYTF
clone size: many; V gene: TRBV12-3/TRBV12-4; J gene: TRBJ1-2; D gene: NA; CDR3 DNA: TGTGCCAGCAGTCCAGGGATCGCCTGGATAGGGGGCTACACCTTC; CDR3 protein: CASSPGIAWIGGYTF
clone size: few; V gene: TRBV6-2/TRBV6-3; J gene: TRBJ2-7; D gene: NA; CDR3 DNA: TGTGCCAGCAGTTACTCCCGACGGAACTACGAGCAGTACTTC; CDR3 protein: CASSYSRRNYEQYF
clone size: few; V gene: TRBV20-1; J gene: TRBJ2-3; D gene: NA; CDR3 DNA: TGCAGTGCTAGAGCGCGAAGGGTGGGCACAGATACGCAGTATTTT; CDR3 protein: CSARARRVGTDTQYF
clone size: many; V gene: TRBV11-2; J gene: TRBJ2-7; D gene: NA; CDR3 DNA: TGTGCCAGCAGCTTAGAGGAGGGAACAGTCTACGAGCAGTACTTC; CDR3 protein: CASSLEEGTVYEQYF
clone size: many; V gene: TRBV11-2; J gene: TRBJ2-7; D gene: NA; CDR3 DNA: TGTGCCAGCAGCGGTGAGACAGAGCCAAACCCCTACGAGCAGTACTTC; CDR3 protein: CASSGETEPNPYEQYF
clone size: NA; V gene: TRBV18; J gene: TRBJ2-5; D gene: NA; CDR3 DNA: TGTGCCAGCTCACCACTCCCACGGGAGACCCAGTACTTC; CDR3 protein: CASSPLPRETQYF
clone size: NA; V gene: TRBV11-2; J gene: TRBJ2-2; D gene: NA; CDR3 DNA: TGTGCCAGCAGCTTTAGGAAAGCCGGGGAGCTGTTTTTT; CDR3 protein: CASSFRKAGELFF
clone size: many; V gene: TRBV6-1; J gene: TRBJ2-3; D gene: NA; CDR3 DNA: TGTGCCAGCACCCTACAGGGAACAGATACGCAGTATTTT; CDR3 protein: CASTLQGTDTQYF
clone size: NA; V gene: TRBV13; J gene: TRBJ2-7; D gene: TRBD2; CDR3 DNA: TGTGCCAGCAGCTCAAGGCCGGGACTAGCGTTCCACGAGCAGTACTTC; CDR3 protein: CASSSRPGLAFHEQYF
clone size: NA; V gene: TRBV28; J gene: TRBJ1-1; D gene: NA; CDR3 DNA: TGTGCCAGCAGTTCAGGGACCATGAACACTGAAGCTTTCTTT; CDR3 protein: CASSSGTMNTEAFF
clone size: many; V gene: TRBV7-6; J gene: TRBJ2-4; D gene: NA; CDR3 DNA: TGTGCCAGCAGCTTAGAAGCGGCCAAAAACATTCAGTACTTC; CDR3 protein: CASSLEAAKNIQYF
clone size: few; V gene: TRBV14; J gene: TRBJ2-6; D gene: TRBD1; CDR3 DNA: TGTGCCAGCAGCCAAGAGCGCACGTGGACAGGGGGCGCCGGGGCCAACGTCCTGACTTTC; CDR3 protein: CASSQERTWTGGAGANVLTF
clone size: many; V gene: TRBV7-6; J gene: TRBJ1-5; D gene: NA; CDR3 DNA: TGTGCCAGCAGCTTAACGGGGAATCAGCCCCAGCATTTT; CDR3 protein: CASSLTGNQPQHF
clone size: NA; V gene: TRBV28; J gene: TRBJ2-7; D gene: TRBD1; CDR3 DNA: TGTGCCAGCACCTCGGGACAGGGTCCCCCCTACGAGCAGTACTTC; CDR3 protein: CASTSGQGPPYEQYF
clone size: NA; V gene: TRBV20-1; J gene: TRBJ1-2; D gene: NA; CDR3 DNA: TGCAGTGCTACGCGACAGTCGGTAGGCTACACCTTC; CDR3 protein: CSATRQSVGYTF
clone size: few; V gene: TRBV10-3; J gene: TRBJ2-7; D gene: NA; CDR3 DNA: TGTGCCATCAGTGAGTCAGGGAAGATAAAAGGGGAGCAGTACTTC; CDR3 protein: CAISESGKIKGEQYF
clone size: many; V gene: TRBV7-2; J gene: TRBJ2-3; D gene: TRBD1; CDR3 DNA: TGTGCCAGCAGCTTAAGGACAGGGCGGACAGATACGCAGTATTTT; CDR3 protein: CASSLRTGRTDTQYF
clone size: many; V gene: TRBV7-3; J gene: TRBJ1-2; D gene: NA; CDR3 DNA: TGTGCCAGCAGCTTGACAAGCTCCCATGGCTACACCTTC; CDR3 protein: CASSLTSSHGYTF
clone size: few; V gene: TRBV28; J gene: TRBJ2-1; D gene: TRBD1; CDR3 DNA: TGTGCCAGCAGGGATACAGGGGGGAATGAGCAGTTCTTC; CDR3 protein: CASRDTGGNEQFF
clone size: few; V gene: TRBV27; J gene: TRBJ1-5; D gene: NA; CDR3 DNA: TGTGCCAGCAGTTCTCAGGGAAGTGATCAGCCCCAGCATTTT; CDR3 protein: CASSSQGSDQPQHF
clone size: NA; V gene: TRBV19; J gene: TRBJ2-1; D gene: TRBD2; CDR3 DNA: TGTGCCAGTACCCGGGGGGACTCCTACAATGAGCAGTTCTTC; CDR3 protein: CASTRGDSYNEQFF